The subject of this entry is one T cell receptor beta chain. No antigen is known for it. Per-nucleotide qualities are absent, and no much larger clonotype sits a single base away. TCR CDR3 regions were amplified from genomic DNA by multiplex PCR using the deep immunoSEQ assay. Extracted genomic DNA from each cell subset was spread evenly across all wells of several immunoSEQ 96-well plates, with each plate serving as a replicate. For sorted subsets, approximately 190 ng genomic DNA, equal to some 28,000 T cell genomes, was loaded into each replicate PCR. The purified libraries were quantified using a Qubit 3.0 fluorometer, sized with a Bioanalyzer 2100, and then quantified again using the KAPA Library Quantification kit. Every immunoSEQ 96-well plate was sequenced on a separate single-read 150-cycle Illumina NextSeq 550 flow cell. Per the source publication's procedure: Because only junctional sequences without quality scores were contained in the immunoSEQ output, filtering matching that applied to full-length reads could not be performed. Sequences were annotated with PyIR, a Python wrapper for IgBLAST v1.9, using IMGT germline references to assign V/J genes and CDR3. Reads were removed for weak V/J assignments (E-value above 1e-6), missing CDR3, stop codons, out-of-frame junctions, or ambiguous translated residues. V3J clonotypes were defined as sequences sharing the same inferred V gene, J gene, and CDR3 amino acid sequence. The percentage overlap between two repertoires was calculated by dividing the number of shared unique clonotypes by the size of the smaller repertoire. RTK rarefaction, the Chao1 estimator, and Recon v2.1 estimates of unobserved clonotypes were used to assess repertoire richness. OLGA was used to compute generation probabilities for all TCRbeta clonotypes that the gDNA method yielded from a handful of donors. TCRdb stores this immuneACCESS table with in-frame sequences only. Part of the clones is absent; in the studies checked, under half of the shortfall reflects unresolved V genes, and no reason is known for the rest. V and J calls and clone size follow that table, whereas D and trimming were derived from the DNA. The sample yields around 2.3 million clones; almost 96% were counted once. The ten largest clones capture roughly 0.13% of the sample.

The CDR3, from cysteine to phenylalanine, totals 14 residues. The sequence is cut down to CDR3 DNA, 42 bases in frame from base 1. Trimming leaves V shorter by 6 bases and J shorter by 8 bases, with the junction holding 9 bases beyond the gene matches. CDR1 and CDR2, looked up from the germline V gene, are SNHLY and FYNNEI. This record comes from a study of shared clonotypes between healthy human individuals (dated by TCRdb to about 2020). Some background on the complete study: A few men and a couple of women, aged 18 to 49 years, made up the cohort. Libraries were prepared and TCR repertoires were sequenced by different laboratories using diverse techniques, in order to increase sequencing depth and limit assay-specific biases. Each donor's leukapheresis produced roughly between roughly 0.85 and 9.5 billion PBMCs. Per donor, three plates each were used for CD4 naive and CD4 memory, two for CD8 naive, and one for CD8 memory. To estimate repertoire size and how much clonotype sharing occurs between individuals, the study deeply sequenced the blood TCR repertoires of about five healthy adults.

The study at large found these results: When a handful of donors were compared, the shared fraction of clonotypes was 5% to 6.5% for naive CD4, over 3% for naive CD8, more than 2% for memory CD4, and roughly 0.43% for memory CD8. Rarefaction of sorted-subset datasets indicated incomplete sequencing despite the large sequencing depth. The small number of donors limited the genetic and exposure-history diversity represented. Larger estimated clonotype richness was generally found for naive subsets than for memory subsets. Only blood was sampled, and tissue TCR repertoires likely differ from those in blood. Clonotypes shared by all four sorted-subset donors showed higher generation probabilities than non-shared clonotypes. Pairwise subsampling indicated that sequencing depth was expected to affect the degree of clonotype sharing among donors.

Healthy HIV-negative adults with no recently reported acute infections or vaccinations were included as donors. Only Caucasian adults living in Nashville, Tennessee, USA were represented among the donors. CD4+ T cells were enriched by magnetic negative selection; naive cells were then positively selected on CD45RA, and the negative fraction formed the memory subset. After blood collection by leukapheresis, PBMCs were isolated using Ficoll-Histopaque density gradient centrifugation and then cryopreserved in the vapor phase of liquid nitrogen. Analytical flow cytometry was used to check the purity and quantity of every magnetically sorted T cell population. Genomic DNA was isolated from each sorted fraction and quantified by UV absorbance on a Nanodrop 2000c.

The V and J genes are TRBV2 and TRBJ1-4; 7 central bases correspond to TRBD1. The sequencing sample was made of naive CD4+ T cells sorted from blood. The cell subset or site label, as the study defines it: CD45RA+ positively selected. This clonotype was obtained from a young man in good health. The CDR3 reads CASRDLTGVEKLFF. The DNA is TGTGCCAGCAGGGATCTTACAGGGGTGGAAAAACTGTTTTTT.